Below are 30 T cell receptor beta chains sequenced from a single sample in a study of cytotoxic CD8 clonotypes in ibrutinib-treated CLL. Generated by immunoSEQ multiplex PCR, the TCRdb table keeps only in-frame clones and is missing some. The sample has more than 140,000 clones, approximately 80% seen once. The material sequenced was PBMCs, taken after 12 months of ibrutinib treatment. These receptors were taken from a human donor with chronic lymphocytic leukemia.

The rearrangement links TRBV5-4 to TRBJ1-6, with TRBD1 identical over 10 bases. The CDR3 consists of 18 residues. Looked up from germline, CDR1 is SGHNT and CDR2 is YYREEE (reference sequence). Trimming took 4 bases from V and 0 from J; bases not matched to a gene: 7. CDR3 DNA sequence: TGTGCCAGCAGCCGGGGACAGGGGTTGAGCTCCTATAATTCACCCCTCCACTTT. Translation: CASSRGQGLSSYNSPLHF.

The chain uses TRBV7-9 and TRBJ2-5, with D possibly being TRBD2 (6 bases). Trimming removed 5 bases from V and 2 bases from J, with 12 bases in between. The length of the CDR3 is 14 residues. The germline V gene encodes CDR1 SEHNR and CDR2 FQNEAQ (reference sequence). The CDR3 region is CASSRGGNQETQYF. In nucleotides, the CDR3 is TGTGCCAGCAGCCGAGGAGGGAATCAAGAGACCCAGTACTTC.

The rearrangement uses TRBV5-1 and TRBJ2-7; TRBD1 matches 8 bases. The CDR3 covers 12 residues. V dropped 6 bases and J dropped 3; count of bases not matched to a gene: 2. Germline-derived CDR1 and CDR2 are SGHRS and YFSETQ. The CDR3 nucleotides read TGCGCCAGCACTGGACAGGGCTACGAGCAGTACTTC. Protein product: CASTGQGYEQYF.

Points on this clone: This may arise from a read error, as a much more abundant clone is one base away. The V call is TRBV11-3, the J call TRBJ2-3; perhaps TRBD2 as D (6 bases). Germline values: CDR1 SGHNT, CDR2 YENEEA. CDR3 size: 15 residues. Trimming took off 0 bases at V and 2 bases at J, with 9 bases between the two ends. The chain's CDR3 is CASSLEGLTTDTQYF. The CDR3 DNA sequence: TGTGCCAGCAGCTTAGAGGGACTCACCACAGATACGCAGTATTTT.

The chain recombines TRBV6-5 with TRBJ1-1, with D hard to call. The CDR3 totals 15 residues. V was clipped by 6 bases and J by 2 bases, with 16 bases between them. The germline V gene has CDR1 MNHEY and CDR2 SVGAGI. CDR3 coding DNA: TGTGCCAGCAGGTCCACATCGAACATAAACACTGAAGCTTTCTTT. It is translated as CASRSTSNINTEAFF.

The rearrangement joins TRBV27 to TRBJ2-7; D perhaps matches TRBD1 (6 bases). From germline, CDR1 is MNHEY and CDR2 SMNVEV (reference sequence). The ends were cut back, 5 bases at V and 0 bases at J, with 11 bases in the middle. The CDR3 is made up of 14 amino acids. The CDR3 here is CASSTRGHSYEQYF. The CDR3 DNA reads TGTGCCAGCAGTACAAGGGGACACTCCTACGAGCAGTACTTC.

Only one count was recorded for this clone. The chain links TRBV18 to TRBJ1-6; a weak D match, TRBD1 (5 bases). Trimming removed 2 bases from V and 7 bases from J, with 15 bases in between. The CDR3 length is 16 residues. CDR1 KGHSH and CDR2 LQKENI come from the germline V gene. The CDR3 sequence is CASSPYGGTENSPLHF. The DNA for the CDR3 is TGTGCCAGCTCACCATATGGGGGTACAGAAAATTCACCCCTCCACTTT. Drawing the rest from reference TRBV18 and TRBJ1-6, the complete variable domain is NAGVMQNPRHLVRRRGQEARLRCSPMKGHSHVYWYRQLPEEGLKFMVYLQKENIIDESGMPKERFSAEFPKEGPSILRIQQVVRGDSAAYFCASSPYGGTENSPLHFGNGTRLTVT.

The V gene is TRBV15, the J gene TRBJ1-3; unclear D gene. The CDR3 covers 15 residues. V dropped 0 bases and J dropped 0 bases, with 6 bases sitting between them. Per the germline V gene, CDR1 is LNHNV and CDR2 is YYDKDF (reference sequence). CDR3 sequence (DNA): TGTGCCACCAGCAGAGATTTGAGCTCTGGAAACACCATATATTTT. This translates into CATSRDLSSGNTIYF.

The chain uses TRBV6-5 and TRBJ1-1; no firm D call. Germline V CDR1 and CDR2: MNHEY, SVGAGI. CDR3 length: 13 residues. V was cut by 6 bases and J by 1 base, with 9 bases left in between. CDR3 sequence (DNA): TGTGCCAGCAGGAGGACCGAGAACACTGAAGCTTTCTTT. It specifies CASRRTENTEAFF.

The chain carries TRBV27 and TRBJ2-1, with D perhaps matching TRBD1 or TRBD2 (7 bases each). V dropped 6 bases and J dropped 6 bases, with 21 bases sitting between them. The CDR3 is 16 amino acids. CDR1 and CDR2 from the germline V gene are MNHEY and SMNVEV (reference sequence). The CDR3 DNA reads TGTGCCAGCAGACTCAACAGGGGCCCGGGGGGCAATGAGCAGTTCTTC. It is translated as CASRLNRGPGGNEQFF.

The rearrangement joins TRBV6-5 to TRBJ2-5; D is unclear. The CDR3 covers 15 residues. The germline V gene encodes CDR1 MNHEY and CDR2 SVGAGI. V dropped 8 bases and J dropped 3 bases, with 19 bases sitting between them. The CDR3 here is CASGPTLSRKETQYF. The CDR3, as DNA: TGTGCCAGCGGCCCGACTCTGAGCAGAAAAGAGACCCAGTACTTC.

This sequence joins TRBV30 and TRBJ2-7; a weak D match, TRBD1 (6 bases). V was clipped by 1 base and J by 4 bases, with 14 bases between them. CDR3 length equals 14 residues. Germline V gives CDR1 GTSNPN, CDR2 SVGIG (reference sequence). CDR3 in DNA: TGTGCCTGGAGTGCTTTCGGGACAATGTACGAGCAGTACTTC. Its translation: CAWSAFGTMYEQYF.

This chain joins TRBV7-8 and TRBJ2-7; 7 positions match TRBD1. CDR1 and CDR2 from the germline V gene are SGHVS and FQNEAQ. The CDR3 loop spans 14 amino acids. Trimming cost V 1 base and J 3 bases; bases outside gene matches: 3. CDR3 sequence reads: CASSLGQGGYEQYF. CDR3 DNA sequence: TGTGCCAGCAGCTTAGGACAGGGTGGCTACGAGCAGTACTTC.

The chain is built from TRBV6-5 and TRBJ2-7; perhaps TRBD2 as D (6 bases). V was shortened by 5 bases and J by 1 base, with 9 bases between the two germline ends. The CDR3 spans 13 residues. CDR1 MNHEY and CDR2 SVGAGI come from the germline V gene. CDR3 bases: TGTGCCAGCAGTCAGGGACTTTCCTACGAGCAGTACTTC. Protein product: CASSQGLSYEQYF.

This chain joins TRBV25-1 and TRBJ1-6; D not certain. CDR1 and CDR2 from the germline V gene are MGHDK and SYGVNS. This CDR3 is 15 amino acids long. V lost 4 bases and J 7 bases, leaving 14 bases between the germline ends. CDR3 loop: CASSVSGLRNSPLHF. DNA for the CDR3: TGTGCCAGCAGTGTATCGGGATTACGGAATTCACCCCTCCACTTT.

The gene calls are TRBV4-1 and TRBJ2-6; 9 bases map to TRBD1. The CDR3 has 19 residues. Germline assignment: CDR1 MGHRA and CDR2 YSYEKL. After removal of 0 bases from V and 4 bases from J, the junction contained 10 bases not matched to a gene. The CDR3 DNA sequence: TGCGCCAGCAGCCAAGATAAAGGACAGGGGATATTAGGGGCCAACGTCCTGACTTTC. Amino acid sequence: CASSQDKGQGILGANVLTF.

This clone was seen once. This chain uses TRBV5-4 with TRBJ1-4; D is uncertain. Trimming shortened V by 3 bases and J by 5 bases, and 14 bases separated the two germline ends. CDR3 size: 15 residues. Germline CDR1 reads SGHNT; CDR2 reads YYREEE (reference sequence). CDR3 amino acids: CASSSHRSLNEKLFF. The DNA for the CDR3 is TGTGCCAGCAGCTCACATCGCTCCCTAAATGAAAAACTGTTTTTT.

The chain joins TRBV5-1 to TRBJ2-7; 8 positions match TRBD1. Per the germline V gene, CDR1 is SGHRS and CDR2 is YFSETQ. The V gene end was trimmed by 4 bases and the J gene end by 7 bases; junction bases not matched to a gene: 13. The CDR3 is made up of 15 amino acids. Here the CDR3 reads CASSRPGTGVLEQYF. The DNA for the CDR3 is TGCGCCAGCAGCAGGCCGGGGACAGGCGTTCTGGAGCAGTACTTC.

The V call is TRBV11-2, the J call TRBJ2-3; D is perhaps TRBD1 or TRBD2 (5 bases each). CDR1 and CDR2 from the germline V gene are SGHAT and FQNNGV. V was pared by 4 bases and J by 2 bases, with 7 bases between. CDR3 size: 13 residues. CDR3 nucleotide sequence: TGTGCCAGCAGCTGGGGACCCACAGATACGCAGTATTTT. It specifies CASSWGPTDTQYF.

The rearrangement links TRBV9 to TRBJ2-3; D uncertain. The CDR3 spans 13 residues. Germline assignment: CDR1 SGDLS and CDR2 YYNGEE. The V and J ends lost 3 bases and 2 bases respectively, with 7 bases between them. The DNA of the CDR3 is TGTGCCAGCAGCGCCTTTTCCACAGATACGCAGTATTTT. It codes for CASSAFSTDTQYF.

This chain links TRBV11-2 with TRBJ2-2, with TRBD2 identical over 10 bases. The CDR3 covers 17 residues. V gave up 5 bases and J gave up 5 bases; unmatched junction bases: 11. The germline V gene encodes CDR1 SGHAT and CDR2 FQNNGV. The CDR3 coding sequence is TGTGCCAGCAGCCCAAAACTAGCGGGGCGCCAAACCGGGGAGCTGTTTTTT. Amino acids: CASSPKLAGRQTGELFF.

The chain couples TRBV18 to TRBJ2-7; 9 bases fit TRBD1. The CDR3 consists of 14 residues. J gave up 3 bases and V 1 base, and 1 base lay outside the gene matches. Germline loops: CDR1 KGHSH, CDR2 LQKENI. The CDR3 DNA reads TGTGCCAGCTCACCACAGGGACAGGGCTACGAGCAGTACTTC. Amino acid sequence: CASSPQGQGYEQYF.

The CDR3 loop is CASSPEGQGYTF. The CDR3 nucleotides read TGTGCCAGCAGTCCCGAGGGGCAAGGCTACACCTTC. The chain links TRBV6-5 to TRBJ1-2, with D possibly TRBD1 on 5 matching bases. Trimming cost V 5 bases and J 8 bases, with 12 bases left between them. Germline CDR1 and CDR2: MNHEY and SVGAGI. This CDR3 spans 12 amino acids.

The chain is built from TRBV28 and TRBJ2-5; no clear D gene. The V end was cut by 4 bases, the J end by 6 bases, with 18 bases between. CDR1 and CDR2 from the germline V gene are MDHEN and SYDVKM. The CDR3 runs 15 residues. CDR3 coding DNA: TGTGCCAGCAGTTCCTACTCGACCGTGCGGAAGACCCAGTACTTC. It specifies CASSSYSTVRKTQYF. Looking up the rest from reference TRBV28 and TRBJ2-5 gives the full variable domain: DVKVTQSSRYLVKRTGEKVFLECVQDMDHENMFWYRQDPGLGLRLIYFSYDVKMKEKGDIPEGYSVSREKKERFSLILESASTNQTSMYLCASSSYSTVRKTQYFGPGTRLLVL.

V gene TRBV5-6 combines with J gene TRBJ1-4; D unclear. CDR3 size: 15 residues. Germline V gene sequence: CDR1 SGHDT, CDR2 YYEEEE. Trimming left V 1 base short and J 0 bases short, with 7 bases between. In DNA, the CDR3 is TGTGCCAGCAGCTTGTTAAGTGCAACTAATGAAAAACTGTTTTTT. Encoded protein: CASSLLSATNEKLFF.

The gene calls are TRBV18 and TRBJ1-2, with 11 bases fitting TRBD1. CDR3 length: 15 amino acids. Trimming removed 6 bases from V and 4 bases from J; junction bases left unmatched: 7. Germline CDR1 is KGHSH and CDR2 is LQKENI. This CDR3 is CASSADRGPGYGYTF. The CDR3 DNA is TGTGCCAGCTCGGCGGACAGGGGGCCCGGCTATGGCTACACCTTC.

This clone came up a few times. This sequence joins TRBV25-1 and TRBJ2-5; no clear D gene. CDR3 length: 14 residues. From germline, CDR1 is MGHDK and CDR2 SYGVNS. Trimming removed 4 bases from V and 0 bases from J, with 9 bases in between. CDR3 residues: CASSGPSYQETQYF. The CDR3 DNA reads as TGTGCCAGCAGTGGTCCGTCGTACCAAGAGACCCAGTACTTC.

The sample holds many counts of this clone. The rearrangement uses TRBV7-8 and TRBJ1-2; 12 nucleotides align to TRBD1. The CDR3 covers 18 residues. The germline V gene has CDR1 SGHVS and CDR2 FQNEAQ. The J segment lost 4 bases and the V segment lost 1 base, leaving 10 bases of the junction unmatched. In DNA, the CDR3 is TGTGCCAGCAGCTTAGTACGATCAGGGACAGGGGGCATCTATGGCTACACCTTC. Translated: CASSLVRSGTGGIYGYTF.

The chain is built from TRBV19 and TRBJ2-7; either TRBD1 or TRBD2 may fit D (6 bases each). Trimming took 8 bases from V and 1 from J, leaving 18 bases between them. This CDR3 spans 15 amino acids. Germline V gene lookup returns CDR1 LNHDA and CDR2 SQIVND (reference sequence). The CDR3 is CASRRPGAQSYEQYF. CDR3 nucleotides: TGTGCCAGTCGACGGCCGGGGGCTCAATCCTACGAGCAGTACTTC.

The rearrangement joins TRBV10-3 to TRBJ1-5; possible D gene TRBD1, 6 bases. Germline CDR1 and CDR2: ENHRY and SYGVKD. Between the trimmed V and J ends, which lost 6 bases and 3 bases, there was a span of 9 bases. The CDR3 runs 13 residues. CDR3 DNA sequence: TGTGCCATCAGAGGGACACTCAATCAGCCCCAGCATTTT. It yields the protein CAIRGTLNQPQHF.